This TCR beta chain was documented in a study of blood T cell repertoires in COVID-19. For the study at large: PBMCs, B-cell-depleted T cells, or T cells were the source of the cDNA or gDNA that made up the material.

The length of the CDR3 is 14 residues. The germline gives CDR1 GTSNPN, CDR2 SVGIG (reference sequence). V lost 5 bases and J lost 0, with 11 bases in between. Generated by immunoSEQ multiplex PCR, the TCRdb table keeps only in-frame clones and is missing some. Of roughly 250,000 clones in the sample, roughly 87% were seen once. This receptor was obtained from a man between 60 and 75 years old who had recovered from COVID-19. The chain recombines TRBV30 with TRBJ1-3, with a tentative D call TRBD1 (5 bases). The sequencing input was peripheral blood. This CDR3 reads CAWAGQISGNTIYF. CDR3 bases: TGTGCCTGGGCTGGACAAATCTCTGGAAACACCATATATTTT.